The 32 T cell receptor beta chains given below trace back to one sample, sequenced in a study of T cell responses to AZD1222 COVID-19 vaccine. This table comes from immunoSEQ multiplex PCR, and its TCRdb copy is limited to in-frame clones, with some not included. Seen here are some 100,000 clones, over 75% observed once, and the top ten hold roughly a sixth. Sequenced here: peripheral blood, sampled on day 0 of AZD1222 vaccination. These receptors were taken from an adult in good health.

This chain uses TRBV5-1 with TRBJ1-4; a possible D gene is TRBD1 (6 bases). Per the germline V gene, CDR1 is SGHRS and CDR2 is YFSETQ. V lost 4 bases to trimming and J lost 8 bases, with 15 bases between them. CDR3 size: 14 residues. The CDR3 sequence is CASSPGESEEKLFF. The CDR3 bases are TGCGCCAGCAGCCCAGGGGAGTCAGAGGAAAAACTGTTTTTT.

This clone was found once. This sequence joins TRBV3-1 (or the pseudogene TRBV3-2) and TRBJ1-6; TRBD1 matches 8 bases. Trimming cost V 6 bases and J 7 bases; bases outside gene matches: 8. Per germline, CDR1 LGHDT and CDR2 YNNKEL (reference sequence). CDR3 length equals 15 residues. In DNA, the CDR3 is TGTGCCAGCAGTTTCGGACAGGGCGAAAATTCACCCCTCCACTTT. Encoded protein: CASSFGQGENSPLHF.

CDR3 residues: CATQRTDTQYF. In DNA form, the CDR3 reads TGTGCCACCCAGCGCACAGATACGCAGTATTTT. V gene TRBV6-5 combines with J gene TRBJ2-3; D is unresolved. V was trimmed by 10 bases and J by 1 base, leaving 6 bases between them. There are 11 residues in the CDR3. Germline assignment: CDR1 MNHEY and CDR2 SVGAGI.

The chain carries TRBV7-8 and TRBJ1-5, with a weak D call TRBD1 (6 bases). Trimming pared 5 bases from V and 5 bases from J, leaving 16 bases between. Germline V gives CDR1 SGHVS, CDR2 FQNEAQ. The length of the CDR3 is 15 residues. The CDR3 DNA is TGTGCCAGCAGCAACCTTCGACAGGTTGATCAGCCCCAGCATTTT. Encoded protein: CASSNLRQVDQPQHF.

The V gene is TRBV24-1, the J gene TRBJ2-5; D tentatively reads TRBD1 or TRBD2 (6 bases each). The germline V gene has CDR1 KGHDR and CDR2 SFDVKD. Trimming cost V 4 bases and J 5 bases, with 16 bases left between them. The CDR3 extends over 15 amino acids. This CDR3 reads CATSEGGTRGETQYF. CDR3 nucleotides: TGTGCCACCAGTGAAGGGGGGACCAGGGGTGAGACCCAGTACTTC.

This chain uses TRBV5-4 with TRBJ1-2; 7 bases align to TRBD1. V was pared by 0 bases and J by 2 bases, with 7 bases of the junction left unmatched. The CDR3 sequence is 16 residues long. CDR1 and CDR2 from the germline V gene are SGHNT and YYREEE (reference sequence). CDR3 in DNA: TGTGCCAGCAGCTTGGGGCCGGGACAGTTGAACTATGGCTACACCTTC. It yields the protein CASSLGPGQLNYGYTF. Looking up the rest from reference TRBV5-4 and TRBJ1-2 gives the full variable domain: ETGVTQSPTHLIKTRGQQVTLRCSSQSGHNTVSWYQQALGQGPQFIFQYYREEENGRGNFPPRFSGLQFPNYSSELNVNALELDDSALYLCASSLGPGQLNYGYTFGSGTRLTVV.

The chain employs TRBV5-1 and TRBJ2-2; D uncertain. CDR3 length equals 14 residues. The V end was cut by 0 bases, the J end by 2 bases, with 5 bases between. The V gene's germline CDR1 is SGHRS and CDR2 YFSETQ. The CDR3 DNA sequence: TGCGCCAGCAGCTTGGTCGGCAACACCGGGGAGCTGTTTTTT. Translation gives CASSLVGNTGELFF.

The rearrangement joins TRBV23-1 to TRBJ1-2; no firm D call. TRBV23-1 is an ORF for which the function is uncertain. There are 15 residues in the CDR3. V dropped 1 base and J dropped 4 bases, with 13 bases sitting between them. The CDR3 coding sequence is TGCGCCAGCAGTCAATGCGGCTGTATCACCTATGGCTACACCTTC. It yields the protein CASSQCGCITYGYTF.

The gene calls are TRBV9 and TRBJ1-1; no reliable D call. CDR3 length: 15 residues. CDR1 and CDR2 from the germline V gene are SGDLS and YYNGEE. The germline V and J ends were trimmed by 0 bases and 0 bases, with 9 bases remaining between them. In nucleotides, the CDR3 is TGTGCCAGCAGCGTAGGGACCAGACTGAACACTGAAGCTTTCTTT. This gives the protein CASSVGTRLNTEAFF.

This chain joins TRBV19 and TRBJ1-1, with D uncertain. Germline V gene sequence: CDR1 LNHDA, CDR2 SQIVND (reference sequence). V was pared by 6 bases and J by 0 bases, with 14 bases between. The CDR3 is 15 amino acids. CDR3: CASRQMTRLNTEAFF. CDR3 bases: TGTGCCAGTAGACAGATGACTCGGCTGAACACTGAAGCTTTCTTT. Supplemented by reference TRBV19 and TRBJ1-1, the full variable domain reads DGGITQSPKYLFRKEGQNVTLSCEQNLNHDAMYWYRQDPGQGLRLIYYSQIVNDFQKGDIAEGYSVSREKKESFPLTVTSAQKNPTAFYLCASRQMTRLNTEAFFGQGTRLTVV.

The chain uses TRBV24-1 and TRBJ1-2; perhaps TRBD1 as D (5 bases). V lost 0 bases and J 4 bases, leaving 14 bases between the germline ends. This CDR3 contains 16 residues. Germline V gene lookup returns CDR1 KGHDR and CDR2 SFDVKD. CDR3 residues: CATSDLNWGVPYGYTF. Here the CDR3 DNA reads TGTGCCACCAGTGATTTGAATTGGGGGGTTCCCTATGGCTACACCTTC.

The rearrangement joins TRBV27 to TRBJ1-5, with D hard to call. Trimming removed 5 bases at V and 0 bases at J, with 14 bases between. The germline CDR1 and CDR2 sequences are MNHEY and SMNVEV (reference sequence). This CDR3 is built from 16 residues. The CDR3 DNA sequence: TGTGCCAGCAGTCCCTTGTTCAGCGATAGCAATCAGCCCCAGCATTTT. This translates into CASSPLFSDSNQPQHF.

The chain is built from TRBV29-1 and TRBJ1-1; the D is unclear. Trimming pared 4 bases from V and 4 bases from J, leaving 19 bases between. This CDR3 is built from 15 residues. Germline V gene data show CDR1 as SQVTM and CDR2 as ANQGSEA. The CDR3 bases are TGCAGCGTTGGCCTTATCGAGGGCCGGGGCACTGAAGCTTTCTTT. This translates into CSVGLIEGRGTEAFF. Supplemented by reference TRBV29-1 and TRBJ1-1, the full variable domain reads SAVISQKPSRDICQRGTSLTIQCQVDSQVTMMFWYRQQPGQSLTLIATANQGSEATYESGFVIDKFPISRPNLTFSTLTVSNMSPEDSSIYLCSVGLIEGRGTEAFFGQGTRLTVV.

This chain joins TRBV18 and TRBJ1-2; 8 positions agree with TRBD1. Trimming took 2 bases from V and 5 from J; bases not matched to a gene: 1. The CDR3 extends over 13 amino acids. The V gene's germline CDR1 is KGHSH and CDR2 LQKENI. CDR3 in DNA: TGTGCCAGCTCACCAACAGGGGGGTATGGCTACACCTTC. As protein: CASSPTGGYGYTF.

V gene TRBV7-9 combines with J gene TRBJ2-1; D is undetermined. The CDR3 runs to 16 residues. V was trimmed by 1 base and J by 9 bases, leaving 19 bases between them. From germline, CDR1 is SEHNR and CDR2 FQNEAQ (reference sequence). The DNA of the CDR3 is TGTGCCAGCAGCTTAGTCCCTGGCTTCCCGGTCGGTGAGCAGTTCTTC. Translating gives CASSLVPGFPVGEQFF.

Here the CDR3 DNA reads TGTGCCAGCAGCTCCCGGACACTAATGCCTAATTCACCCCTCCACTTT. Translated, it gives CASSSRTLMPNSPLHF. The chain is built from TRBV11-3 and TRBJ1-6; maybe TRBD1 (5 bases). The CDR3 contains 16 residues. Germline CDR1 SGHNT, CDR2 YENEEA. Trimming left V 4 bases short and J 6 bases short, with 16 bases between.

This chain joins TRBV15 and TRBJ1-1; D is ambiguous. Germline V gene sequence: CDR1 LNHNV, CDR2 YYDKDF (reference sequence). V gave up 0 bases and J gave up 9 bases, with 5 bases separating them. The CDR3 length is 11 residues. CDR3 sequence reads: CATSRDLQAFF. The CDR3 DNA reads TGTGCCACCAGCAGAGATCTACAAGCTTTCTTT.

V and J are TRBV7-2 and TRBJ2-5; 8 bases map to TRBD2. The V segment lost 5 bases and the J segment 9 bases; nucleotides outside the gene matches: 14. Germline loops: CDR1 SGHTA, CDR2 FQGNSA. This CDR3 comprises 15 residues. CDR3 protein: CASSPRGGIVGAQYF. DNA for the CDR3: TGTGCCAGCAGCCCCCGGGGGGGGATAGTCGGTGCCCAGTACTTC.

The chain joins TRBV14 to TRBJ2-7; TRBD1 matches at 7 bases. The CDR3 has 17 residues. After removal of 2 bases from V and 7 bases from J, the junction contained 17 bases not matched to a gene. In germline, CDR1 is SGHDN, CDR2 FVKESK. The CDR3 DNA is TGTGCCAGCAGCCAACACTTACAGGGGTTAGGGCCTCGGGAGCAGTACTTC. Protein: CASSQHLQGLGPREQYF.

The chain uses TRBV10-3 and TRBJ1-1; TRBD1 agrees at 7 bases. Germline lookup yields CDR1 ENHRY and CDR2 SYGVKD. This CDR3 region has 13 residues. Trimming removed 6 bases from V and 1 base from J; junction bases left unmatched: 2. CDR3 region: CAIRGTANTEAFF. CDR3 nucleotide sequence: TGTGCCATCAGGGGGACAGCGAACACTGAAGCTTTCTTT.

The chain joins TRBV6-5 to TRBJ2-3; D possibly uses TRBD1 or TRBD2 (6 bases each). The CDR3 extends over 15 amino acids. The germline V and J ends were trimmed by 10 bases and 2 bases, with 19 bases remaining between them. Germline V gene data show CDR1 as MNHEY and CDR2 as SVGAGI. The CDR3 nucleotides read TGTGCCATTGGGCCTGGAGGGGGACCCACAGATACGCAGTATTTT. Its protein product is CAIGPGGGPTDTQYF.

The rearrangement uses TRBV18 and TRBJ1-2; 8 bases fit TRBD1. The trim removed 3 bases at V and 4 bases at J, leaving 1 base unmatched. Per germline, CDR1 KGHSH and CDR2 LQKENI. CDR3 length: 13 residues. The CDR3 protein is CASSPDRGYGYTF. CDR3 DNA: TGTGCCAGCTCACCCGACAGGGGCTATGGCTACACCTTC.

The CDR3 DNA reads as TGTGCCAGCAGCCGACAGGGGGCATTAGAAAAACTGTTTTTT. Protein: CASSRQGALEKLFF. The J gene is TRBJ1-4, the V gene TRBV21-1; TRBD1 is the table's D call, not checked against the DNA. TRBV21-1 is a pseudogene locus. This CDR3 has 14 residues.

The gene calls are TRBV4-1 and TRBJ2-7; 7 nucleotides align to TRBD2. J gave up 6 bases and V 2 bases, and 19 bases lay outside the gene matches. Germline loops: CDR1 MGHRA, CDR2 YSYEKL. There are 18 residues in the CDR3. The CDR3 DNA reads as TGCGCCAGCAGCCAATCCCCTCAACTAGCGCTTAACCTTGTCGAGCAGTACTTC. Residues: CASSQSPQLALNLVEQYF.

J is TRBJ2-3 and V is TRBV30, with TRBD2 matching over 8 bases. J was trimmed by 2 bases and V by 2 bases; bases with no gene match: 3. Germline loops: CDR1 GTSNPN, CDR2 SVGIG (reference sequence). This CDR3 comprises 14 residues. The CDR3 DNA is TGTGCCTGGAGTAAACTAGCGGTCACAGATACGCAGTATTTT. Translating it yields CAWSKLAVTDTQYF.

The chain links TRBV23-1 to TRBJ1-6; D unclear. TRBV23-1 falls under the ORF class, with uncertain function. Trimming cost V 2 bases and J 7 bases, with 9 bases left between them. CDR3 length: 14 residues. CDR3 nucleotides: TGCGCCAGCAGTCAAAGGACGGGAAATTCACCCCTCCACTTT. Protein product: CASSQRTGNSPLHF.

The rearrangement links TRBV3-1 (or the pseudogene TRBV3-2) to TRBJ1-1; 9 nucleotides agree with TRBD1. V trimming: 6 bases; J trimming: 5 bases; junction bases outside the gene matches: 4. This CDR3 has 13 amino acids. From germline, CDR1 is LGHDT and CDR2 YNNKEL (reference sequence). Written as DNA, the CDR3 is TGTGCCAGCAGACAGGGGGCGAGTACTGAAGCTTTCTTT. Residues: CASRQGASTEAFF.

This clone was recorded only once. The chain has TRBV7-9 and TRBJ1-4; 8 bases match TRBD1. Germline CDR1 reads SEHNR; CDR2 reads FQNEAQ (reference sequence). The CDR3 length is 15 residues. With 5 bases clipped from V and 5 bases from J, the junction kept 7 bases outside the gene matches. Written as DNA, the CDR3 is TGTGCCAGCAGCCTCGGGACAGGAAAAAATGAAAAACTGTTTTTT. This codes for CASSLGTGKNEKLFF.

The rearrangement uses TRBV21-1 and TRBJ1-2; TRBD1 is taken as the D call from the table, unchecked against the DNA. TRBV21-1 is listed as a pseudogene. This CDR3 has 13 residues. The CDR3 DNA reads as TGTGCCAGTACCAGGGACAGCCGCCCAGGCTACACCTTC. Translation gives CASTRDSRPGYTF.

The CDR3 DNA is TGTGCCAGTAGGGGGGGACAGGTGATTGAAGCTTTCTTT. Amino acids: CASRGGQVIEAFF. J is TRBJ1-1 and V is TRBV19, with 8 nucleotides matching TRBD1. This CDR3 has 13 residues. With 6 bases clipped from V and 7 bases from J, the junction kept 7 bases outside the gene matches. The V gene's germline CDR1 is LNHDA and CDR2 SQIVND (reference sequence).

This clone has a single count. This chain joins TRBV3-1 (or the pseudogene TRBV3-2) and TRBJ1-1, with D maybe TRBD1 (6 bases). Germline lookup yields CDR1 LGHDT and CDR2 YNNKEL (reference sequence). Trimming cost V 0 bases and J 6 bases, with 11 bases left between them. This CDR3 is 14 amino acids long. The CDR3 spells CASSQDGGTSEAFF. Here the CDR3 DNA reads TGTGCCAGCAGCCAAGATGGGGGGACATCTGAAGCTTTCTTT.

The gene calls are TRBV5-5 and TRBJ2-7; 8 nucleotides agree with TRBD1. Germline V gene sequence: CDR1 SGHKS, CDR2 YYEKEE (reference sequence). With 2 bases clipped from V and 3 bases from J, the junction kept 1 base outside the gene matches. The CDR3 consists of 13 residues. This chain's CDR3 is CASSLQGGYEQYF. CDR3 coding DNA: TGTGCCAGCAGCTTACAGGGGGGCTACGAGCAGTACTTC.